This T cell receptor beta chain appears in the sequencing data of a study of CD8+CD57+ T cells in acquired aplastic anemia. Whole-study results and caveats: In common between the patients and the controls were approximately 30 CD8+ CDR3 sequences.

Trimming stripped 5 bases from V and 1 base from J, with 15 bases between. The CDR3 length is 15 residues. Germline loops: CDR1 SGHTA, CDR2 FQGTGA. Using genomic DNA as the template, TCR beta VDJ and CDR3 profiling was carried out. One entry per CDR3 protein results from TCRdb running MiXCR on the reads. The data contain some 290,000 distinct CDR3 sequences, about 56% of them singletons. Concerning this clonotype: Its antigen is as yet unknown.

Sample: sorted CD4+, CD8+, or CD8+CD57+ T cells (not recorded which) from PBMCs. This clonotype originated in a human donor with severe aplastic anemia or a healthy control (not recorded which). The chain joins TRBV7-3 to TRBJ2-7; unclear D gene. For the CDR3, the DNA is TGTGCCAGCAGCGTCAGGAGCCTAAAATCCTACGAGCAGTACTTC. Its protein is CASSVRSLKSYEQYF.